This TCR beta chain was sequenced for a study of CD8 T cells in Susac syndrome. The CDR3 is 14 residues long. V lost 4 bases to trimming and J lost 6 bases, with 15 bases between them. Germline V gives CDR1 MNHNY, CDR2 SVGAGI (reference sequence). An input of about 0.45 to 1 ug of RNA was subjected to reverse transcription using random hexamers. TCRdb used MiXCR to reprocess the immunoSEQ multiplex PCR reads, holding one entry per CDR3 protein. Of around 160,000 distinct CDR3 sequences listed, approximately 95% were seen once; the top ten hold 0.08% to 0.095%. The study sequenced TCR beta in blood CD8+ and CD4+ T cells.

Sequencing was performed on CD4+ T cells from PBMCs. The TCR sequence derives from a human donor with multiple sclerosis. The V and J genes are TRBV6-6 and TRBJ1-1, with D possibly being TRBD1 (6 bases). The CDR3: CASSSGTPSPEAFF. As DNA, the CDR3 is TGTGCCAGCAGTTCCGGGACACCGAGCCCTGAAGCTTTCTTT.